The T cell receptor (beta chain) under discussion was sequenced for a study of cytomegalovirus exposure and HLA in healthy donors. Use of 60 Vbeta and 13 Jbeta primers characterized the PCR. Libraries were prepared by immunoSEQ multiplex PCR; TCRdb keeps only in-frame clonotypes and omits some of them. Of fewer than 150,000 clones in the sample, 65% to 70% are singletons; the top ten hold approximately 1.7%. As regards this clone: Its antigen is unknown.

This CDR3 is built from 16 residues. Germline CDR1 SGDLS, CDR2 YYNGEE. J was trimmed by 6 bases and V by 0 bases; bases with no gene match: 5. Study observations and caveats: Later findings reportedly placed an Asian-associated ancestry cluster below the approximately 670-donor mean for N-insertions.

The chain links TRBV9 to TRBJ2-3; TRBD1 matches 12 bases. The receptor's source is a human donor in good health. The sequenced sample was PBMCs. This CDR3 is CASSVGGTGGLDTQYF. In nucleotides, the CDR3 is TGTGCCAGCAGCGTAGGGGGGACAGGGGGCCTGGATACGCAGTATTTT.